Sequencing of this T cell receptor beta chain was carried out in a study of blood T cell repertoires in COVID-19. Original analysis: Reference gene primers were amplified, and this amplification served to estimate nucleated cell counts. Sequencing used immunoSEQ multiplex PCR; TCRdb keeps in-frame clones, though not all of them. That table gives V, J and clone size, and the DNA gave D and trimming. The data hold roughly 70,000 clones, with around 90% observed a single time. The CDR3 extends over 15 amino acids. The germline V gene has CDR1 MNHEY and CDR2 SVGEGT. Unmatched junction bases numbered 4, after V lost 6 bases and J lost 5 bases.

The TCR originated in a woman of 80 years or more with active COVID-19. The V gene is TRBV6-2 or TRBV6-3, the J gene TRBJ2-2; TRBD2 aligns across 12 bases. Material for sequencing was peripheral blood. The CDR3 spells CASSASGRGTGELFF. In DNA, the CDR3 is TGTGCCAGCAGCGCTAGCGGGAGGGGGACCGGGGAGCTGTTTTTT.